These 27 T cell receptor beta chains were all obtained from the same sample, sequenced in a study of blood T cells in healthy people across ages. The second PCR ran about 6 to 11 cycles with a sample-barcoded 5' primer and J-beta primers. Each CDR3 protein is one row after TCRdb ran MiXCR on the 5' RACE reads. This table holds about 1,600,000 distinct CDR3 sequences, around 39% found once. The sequenced sample was blood. The source is a woman under 30 in good health.

This chain uses TRBV2 with TRBJ2-5, with D perhaps TRBD1 (6 bases). The CDR3 extends over 15 amino acids. CDR1 is SNHLY and CDR2 is FYNNEI in the germline V gene. Trimming cost V 4 bases and J 0 bases, with 12 bases left between them. CDR3 residues: CASSGDRNYQETQYF. CDR3 sequence (DNA): TGTGCCAGCAGTGGCGACAGGAACTACCAAGAGACCCAGTACTTC.

V is TRBV6-5 and J is TRBJ2-7, with D unclear. V dropped 7 bases and J dropped 0 bases, with 13 bases sitting between them. Germline V lookup: CDR1 MNHEY, CDR2 SVGAGI. This CDR3 is 14 amino acids long. The CDR3: CASKRLTDSYEQYF. The CDR3 nucleotides read TGTGCCAGCAAGCGCCTTACGGACTCCTACGAGCAGTACTTC.

The J gene is TRBJ2-5, the V gene TRBV5-6; TRBD1 matches 7 bases. Germline V CDR1 and CDR2: SGHDT, YYEEEE. The CDR3 is 14 residues long. V trimming: 3 bases; J trimming: 5 bases; junction bases outside the gene matches: 7. The CDR3 DNA follows: TGTGCCAGCAGCTCCAGGGGGTGGGCTGAGACCCAGTACTTC. Its translation is CASSSRGWAETQYF.

The V gene is TRBV7-2, the J gene TRBJ2-5, with a weak D call TRBD2 (6 bases). V dropped 5 bases and J dropped 2 bases, with 21 bases sitting between them. CDR3 size: 17 residues. Germline-derived CDR1 and CDR2 are SGHTA and FQGNSA. CDR3 residues: CASSQRPRVAEQETQYF. The DNA for the CDR3 is TGTGCCAGCAGCCAACGCCCTAGGGTAGCGGAGCAAGAGACCCAGTACTTC.

This clonotype was recorded a few times. V is TRBV28 and J is TRBJ1-4; possible D gene TRBD1, 6 bases. V lost 5 bases and J 12 bases, leaving 16 bases between the germline ends. This CDR3 contains 13 residues. Germline V gives CDR1 MDHEN, CDR2 SYDVKM. The CDR3 loop is CASSPRTERQLFF. In DNA form, the CDR3 reads TGTGCCAGCAGTCCCAGGACAGAGCGGCAACTGTTTTTT.

This chain uses TRBV4-1 with TRBJ1-4, with a possible D match to TRBD1 (5 bases). Germline assignment: CDR1 MGHRA and CDR2 YSYEKL. This CDR3 has 14 amino acids. V gave up 6 bases and J gave up 3 bases, with 11 bases separating them. The CDR3 loop is CASRSGTANEKLFF. CDR3 in DNA: TGCGCCAGCAGGTCCGGGACGGCTAATGAAAAACTGTTTTTT.

The chain joins TRBV18 to TRBJ2-7; TRBD1 is a possible D gene (7 bases). The CDR3 length is 13 residues. The V and J ends lost 6 bases and 5 bases respectively, with 14 bases between them. Per germline, CDR1 KGHSH and CDR2 LQKENI. DNA of the CDR3: TGTGCCAGCTCGAGACAGGGAGGTGACGAGCAGTACTTC. Translating it yields CASSRQGGDEQYF.

The V call is TRBV2, the J call TRBJ2-5; D might be TRBD2 (5 bases). Between the trimmed V and J ends, which lost 0 bases and 5 bases, there was a span of 13 bases. The CDR3 has 15 amino acids. From germline, CDR1 is SNHLY and CDR2 FYNNEI. The CDR3 coding sequence is TGTGCCAGCAGTGAAGCGGGGTCTTCGGGGGAGACCCAGTACTTC. This gives the protein CASSEAGSSGETQYF.

A few counts support this clonotype. The V call is TRBV6-1, the J call TRBJ1-4; D gene uncertain. The CDR3 is 13 amino acids. The ends were cut back, 0 bases at V and 7 bases at J, with 6 bases in the middle. Germline CDR1 is MNHNS and CDR2 is SASEGT. Here the CDR3 DNA reads TGTGCCAGCAGTGAAGCGTTCGGTGAAAAACTGTTTTTT. Its translation is CASSEAFGEKLFF.

The chain's CDR3 is CASTGEGEQYF. The CDR3, as DNA: TGTGCCAGTACAGGGGAAGGCGAGCAGTACTTC. The V gene is TRBV12-3 or TRBV12-4, the J gene TRBJ2-7; 7 bases fit TRBD1. The CDR3 totals 11 residues. V shed 9 bases, J shed 6 bases, and the junction held 5 bases outside the gene matches.

The CDR3 nucleotides read TGTGCCAGCAGCCCCCAAGCGGGAGACAGTGATACGCAGTATTTT. This gives the protein CASSPQAGDSDTQYF. The chain carries TRBV7-2 and TRBJ2-3; 8 nucleotides line up with TRBD2. V lost 5 bases and J lost 6; bases outside the gene matches: 10. The CDR3 totals 15 residues. Germline V gene lookup returns CDR1 SGHTA and CDR2 FQGNSA.

This clonotype has just a few counts. V is TRBV12-3 or TRBV12-4 and J is TRBJ1-4; D is possibly TRBD1 (6 bases). V was clipped by 5 bases and J by 3 bases, with 13 bases between them. The CDR3 is 15 amino acids. The CDR3 DNA follows: TGTGCCAGCAGTCCTTGGGGGGCTTCTAATGAAAAACTGTTTTTT. Residues: CASSPWGASNEKLFF.

The chain is built from TRBV13 and TRBJ2-5, with 10 bases lining up with TRBD2. Per germline, CDR1 PRHDT and CDR2 FYEKMQ (reference sequence). The CDR3 covers 16 residues. Losses at the gene ends were 0 bases for V and 4 bases for J; bases not matched to a gene: 5. The CDR3 DNA reads TGTGCCAGCAGCTTAGGGATAGCGGGGGGTGGAGAGACCCAGTACTTC. Translation gives CASSLGIAGGGETQYF.

The sample holds a few counts of this clonotype. The chain links TRBV13 to TRBJ1-2; no reliable D call. CDR1 and CDR2 from the germline V gene are PRHDT and FYEKMQ (reference sequence). Between the trimmed V and J ends, which lost 1 base and 1 base, there was a span of 7 bases. The CDR3 contains 14 residues. CDR3 loop: CASSLEVINYGYTF. In nucleotides, the CDR3 is TGTGCCAGCAGCTTAGAGGTGATTAACTATGGCTACACCTTC.

V and J are TRBV6-5 and TRBJ2-7; D is undetermined. The CDR3 is made up of 15 amino acids. Deletions cut 6 bases from V and 3 bases from J, with 18 bases between. Germline values: CDR1 MNHEY, CDR2 SVGAGI. The DNA for the CDR3 is TGTGCCAGCAGCTCCACGGACGGAGCGTTCTACGAGCAGTACTTC. This gives the protein CASSSTDGAFYEQYF.

The rearrangement joins TRBV6-1 to TRBJ2-7, with no clear D. Per the germline V gene, CDR1 is MNHNS and CDR2 is SASEGT. The V and J ends lost 3 bases and 12 bases respectively, with 9 bases between them. The CDR3 spans 10 residues. CDR3 bases: TGTGCCAGCAGTGATGAGACCCGGTACTTC. This translates into CASSDETRYF.

This clonotype was seen a few times. This chain joins TRBV7-2 and TRBJ2-1; possibly TRBD1 for D (6 bases). V lost 1 base and J lost 5, with 15 bases in between. The CDR3 sequence is 16 residues long. Germline assignment: CDR1 SGHTA and CDR2 FQGNSA. This chain's CDR3 is CASSLETAWTDNEQFF. The CDR3, as DNA: TGTGCCAGCAGCTTAGAGACAGCCTGGACAGACAATGAGCAGTTCTTC.

Only a few counts were recorded for this clonotype. This chain connects TRBV10-3 to TRBJ2-1; TRBD2 matches at 12 bases. The ends lost 7 bases at V and 9 bases at J; junction bases unmatched: 7. The CDR3 sequence is 14 residues long. Germline assignment: CDR1 ENHRY and CDR2 SYGVKD. The DNA of the CDR3 is TGTGCCATCATGACTAGCGGGAGTCTTAGTGAGCAGTTCTTC. Its protein is CAIMTSGSLSEQFF.

This clonotype was seen just once. The rearrangement joins TRBV12-3 or TRBV12-4 to TRBJ2-1, with D possibly being TRBD1 (6 bases). V gave up 7 bases and J gave up 15 bases, with 22 bases separating them. There are 13 residues in the CDR3. The CDR3 here is CASNDRLGEKWFF. As DNA, the CDR3 is TGTGCCAGCAACGACAGGCTCGGAGAAAAATGGTTCTTC.

The chain employs TRBV12-3 or TRBV12-4 and TRBJ2-7, with 8 bases fitting TRBD2. The V segment lost 1 base and the J segment 7 bases; nucleotides outside the gene matches: 6. This CDR3 is built from 14 residues. As DNA, the CDR3 is TGTGCCAGCAGTTTAGGCGGGGGGATCTTGGAGCAGTACTTC. It is translated as CASSLGGGILEQYF.

This clonotype was seen a few times. V usage is TRBV10-3 and J usage is TRBJ2-3; no firm D call. This CDR3 has 15 amino acids. Germline CDR1 reads ENHRY; CDR2 reads SYGVKD. Trimming took off 4 bases at V and 0 bases at J, with 11 bases between the two ends. The CDR3 sequence is CAISGGLSSTDTQYF. The CDR3 bases are TGTGCCATCAGTGGGGGTCTATCTAGCACAGATACGCAGTATTTT.

The chain carries TRBV24-1 and TRBJ2-4, with 9 positions matching TRBD2. The assigned J gene may be wrong: the sequence end matches TRBJ2-5 better. CDR1 KGHDR and CDR2 SFDVKD come from the germline V gene. The CDR3 has 14 residues. The CDR3 is CATSNKTSGETQYF. For the CDR3, the DNA is TGTGCCACCAGTAACAAGACTAGCGGAGAGACCCAGTACTTC.

This clonotype turned up a few times. V usage is TRBV28 and J usage is TRBJ1-6, with no clear D. This CDR3 spans 16 amino acids. Between the trimmed V and J ends, which lost 2 bases and 6 bases, there was a span of 14 bases. Looked up from germline, CDR1 is MDHEN and CDR2 is SYDVKM. Written as DNA, the CDR3 is TGTGCCAGCAGTTTAAAGTGGCCAGTTACTAATTCACCCCTCCACTTT. Its protein product is CASSLKWPVTNSPLHF.

The chain has TRBV4-2 and TRBJ2-5; weak D call: TRBD2 (5 bases). The V end was cut by 2 bases, the J end by 3 bases, with 7 bases between. The CDR3 spans 13 residues. Germline V gives CDR1 LGHNA, CDR2 YNFKEQ. CDR3 coding DNA: TGTGCCAGCAGCCAAAGAGCGGAAGAGACCCAGTACTTC. Amino acids: CASSQRAEETQYF.

V gene TRBV18 combines with J gene TRBJ1-4; D ambiguous. The CDR3 sequence is 16 residues long. Germline-derived CDR1 and CDR2 are KGHSH and LQKENI. The ends were cut back, 3 bases at V and 0 bases at J, with 11 bases in the middle. The CDR3 sequence: CASSPYRPATNEKLFF. DNA for the CDR3: TGTGCCAGCTCACCCTATCGGCCTGCAACTAATGAAAAACTGTTTTTT.

The chain has TRBV6-1 and TRBJ1-5; perhaps TRBD1 as D (5 bases). V dropped 8 bases and J dropped 6 bases, with 23 bases sitting between them. The CDR3 runs to 16 residues. The germline V gene has CDR1 MNHNS and CDR2 SASEGT. CDR3 residues: CASRTQINQGGQPQHF. CDR3 DNA: TGTGCCAGCCGAACCCAAATTAACCAGGGTGGTCAGCCCCAGCATTTT.

This clonotype has at least ten counts. The chain is built from TRBV6-1 and TRBJ1-1; tentatively, D is TRBD1 (6 bases). Germline V gene sequence: CDR1 MNHNS, CDR2 SASEGT. This CDR3 is built from 13 residues. V lost 6 bases to trimming and J lost 4 bases, with 12 bases between them. The CDR3 loop reads CASSRQEFTEAFF. The CDR3 nucleotides read TGTGCCAGCAGCCGACAGGAATTCACTGAAGCTTTCTTT.